This T cell receptor beta chain was sequenced for a study of shared clonotypes between healthy human individuals. Overall study context: The study enrolled a couple of women and a few men aged 18 to 49.

Trimming left V 0 bases short and J 3 bases short, with 9 bases between. The CDR3 loop spans 14 amino acids. Per the germline V gene, CDR1 is SGHRS and CDR2 is YFSETQ. Every unsorted PBMC PCR replicate was loaded with 250 to 300 ng DNA, approximately 29,000 T cell genomes. Original data processing: In the immunoSEQ data, sequences were junction-only and lacked quality scores, so filtering differed. The table came from immunoSEQ multiplex PCR; TCRdb's copy has only in-frame clones and leaves some out. V, J and clone size derive from that table, while D and trimming were established from the DNA sequence. The data contain roughly 500,000 clones, almost 80% of them singletons.

The sequence was obtained from a woman aged 35 to 49 in good health. Some clones in this sample may be carry-over from other donors' samples. This chain connects TRBV5-1 to TRBJ2-5; D is perhaps TRBD1 (5 bases). The sequenced sample consisted of PBMCs. The CDR3 nucleotides are TGCGCCAGCAGCTTGGGTTCGACAGAAGAGACCCAGTACTTC. Translated, it gives CASSLGSTEETQYF. The full variable domain, in which reference TRBV5-1 and TRBJ2-5 provide the parts outside the CDR3, is KAGVTQTPRYLIKTRGQQVTLSCSPISGHRSVSWYQQTPGQGLQFLFEYFSETQRNKGNFPGRFSGRQFSNSRSEMNVSTLELGDSALYLCASSLGSTEETQYFGPGTRLLVL.